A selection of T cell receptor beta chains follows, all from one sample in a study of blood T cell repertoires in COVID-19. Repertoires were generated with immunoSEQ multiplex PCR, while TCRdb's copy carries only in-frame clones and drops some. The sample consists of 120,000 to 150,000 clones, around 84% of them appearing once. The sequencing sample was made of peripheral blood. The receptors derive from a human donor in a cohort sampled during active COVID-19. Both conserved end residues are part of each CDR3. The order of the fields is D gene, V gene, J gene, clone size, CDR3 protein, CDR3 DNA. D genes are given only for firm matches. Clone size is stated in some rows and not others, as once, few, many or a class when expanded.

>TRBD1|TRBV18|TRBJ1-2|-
CASSPGQGPYGYTF
TGTGCCAGCTCACCAGGACAGGGACCCTATGGCTACACCTTC
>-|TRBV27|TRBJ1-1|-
CASRRFPQNTEAFF
TGTGCCAGCAGACGGTTCCCCCAGAACACTGAAGCTTTCTTT
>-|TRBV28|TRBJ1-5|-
CASNRAYQPQHF
TGTGCCAGCAACAGGGCATATCAGCCCCAGCATTTT
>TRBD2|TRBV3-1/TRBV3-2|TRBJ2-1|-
CASSLGRYEQFF
TGTGCCAGCAGCCTCGGGAGGTATGAGCAGTTCTTC
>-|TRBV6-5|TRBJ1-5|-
CASIKESNQPQHF
TGTGCCAGCATAAAGGAGAGCAATCAGCCCCAGCATTTT
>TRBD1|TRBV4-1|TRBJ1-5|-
CASSQGGTGLFNQPQHF
TGCGCCAGCAGCCAAGGGGGGACAGGGCTTTTTAATCAGCCCCAGCATTTT
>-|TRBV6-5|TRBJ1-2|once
CASSRDWEVDYGYTF
TGTGCCAGCAGCCGCGACTGGGAGGTGGACTATGGCTACACCTTC
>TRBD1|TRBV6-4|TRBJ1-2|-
CASSPGTGTYGYTF
TGTGCCAGCAGTCCCGGGACAGGGACCTATGGCTACACCTTC
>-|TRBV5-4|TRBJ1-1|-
CASSLEGQGREAFF
TGTGCCAGCAGCTTGGAAGGTCAGGGGCGAGAAGCTTTCTTT
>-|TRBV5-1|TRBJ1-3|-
CASSMGTLDTIYF
TGCGCCAGCAGCATGGGGACTTTGGACACCATATATTTT
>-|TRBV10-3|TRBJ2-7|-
CAISVDSVYEQYF
TGTGCCATCAGTGTAGATAGCGTGTACGAGCAGTACTTC
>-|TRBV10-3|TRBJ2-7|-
CAISPGTYEQYF
TGTGCCATCAGCCCGGGGACCTACGAGCAGTACTTC
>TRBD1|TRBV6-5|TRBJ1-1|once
CASRGQVNTEAFF
TGTGCCAGCAGGGGACAGGTGAACACTGAAGCTTTCTTT
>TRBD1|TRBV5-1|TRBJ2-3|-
CASSSRGLYTDTQYF
TGCGCCAGCAGCTCCAGGGGGCTATACACAGATACGCAGTATTTT
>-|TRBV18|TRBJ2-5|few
CASSQGYQETQYF
TGTGCCAGCTCGCAGGGTTACCAAGAGACCCAGTACTTC
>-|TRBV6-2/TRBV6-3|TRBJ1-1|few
CASSYLEGTEAFF
TGTGCCAGCAGTTACCTGGAGGGAACTGAAGCTTTCTTT
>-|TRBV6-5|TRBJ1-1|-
CASSYSGQLNTEAFF
TGTGCCAGCAGTTACTCAGGACAGCTAAACACTGAAGCTTTCTTT
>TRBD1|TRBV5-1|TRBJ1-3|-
CASSSGQLSSGNTIYF
TGCGCCAGCAGCTCGGGACAGCTGAGCTCTGGAAACACCATATATTTT
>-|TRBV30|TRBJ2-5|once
CAWAPGPETQYF
TGTGCCTGGGCCCCTGGCCCAGAGACCCAGTACTTC
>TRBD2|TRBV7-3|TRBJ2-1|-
CASSLEGEGEQFF
TGTGCCAGCAGCTTAGAAGGGGAGGGTGAGCAGTTCTTC
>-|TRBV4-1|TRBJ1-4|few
CASSQDPVGPEVKLFF
TGCGCCAGCAGCCAAGATCCAGTAGGCCCCGAGGTCAAACTGTTTTTT
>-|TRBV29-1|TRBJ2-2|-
CGLTRGYTGELFF
TGCGGGCTTACGCGGGGCTACACCGGGGAGCTGTTTTTT
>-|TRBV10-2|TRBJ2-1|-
CASRETVYNEQFF
TGCGCCAGCAGGGAAACAGTCTACAATGAGCAGTTCTTC
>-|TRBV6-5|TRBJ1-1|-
CASRPSGQTVNFF
TGTGCCAGCAGGCCCTCCGGACAGACCGTGAATTTCTTT
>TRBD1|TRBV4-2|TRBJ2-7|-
CASSRQGDEQYF
TGTGCCAGCAGCCGACAGGGTGACGAGCAGTACTTC
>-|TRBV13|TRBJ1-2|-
CASSLREFTPNYGYTF
TGTGCCAGCAGCTTAAGGGAGTTTACTCCTAACTATGGCTACACCTTC
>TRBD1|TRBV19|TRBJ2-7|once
CASRTGQGVGEQYF
TGTGCCAGCCGGACGGGACAGGGGGTAGGCGAGCAGTACTTC